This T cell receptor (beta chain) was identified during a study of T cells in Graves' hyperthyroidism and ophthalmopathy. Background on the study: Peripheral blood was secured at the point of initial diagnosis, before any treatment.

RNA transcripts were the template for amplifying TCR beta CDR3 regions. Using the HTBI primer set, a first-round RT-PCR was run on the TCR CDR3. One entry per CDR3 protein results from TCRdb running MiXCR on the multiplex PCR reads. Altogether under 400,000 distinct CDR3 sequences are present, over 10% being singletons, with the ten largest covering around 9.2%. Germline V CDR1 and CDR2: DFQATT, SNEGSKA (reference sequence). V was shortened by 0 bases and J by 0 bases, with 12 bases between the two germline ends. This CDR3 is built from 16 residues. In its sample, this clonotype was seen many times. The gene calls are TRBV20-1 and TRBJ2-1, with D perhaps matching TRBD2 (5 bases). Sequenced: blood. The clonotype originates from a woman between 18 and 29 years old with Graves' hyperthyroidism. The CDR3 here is CSAREPSSGSYNEQFF. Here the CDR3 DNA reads TGCAGTGCTAGAGAACCTAGCTCCGGCTCCTACAATGAGCAGTTCTTC.